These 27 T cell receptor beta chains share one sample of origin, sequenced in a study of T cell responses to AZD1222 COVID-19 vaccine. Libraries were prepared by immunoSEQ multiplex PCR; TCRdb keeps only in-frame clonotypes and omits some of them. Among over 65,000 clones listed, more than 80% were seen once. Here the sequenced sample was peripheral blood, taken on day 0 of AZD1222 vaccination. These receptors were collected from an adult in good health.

Written as DNA, the CDR3 is TGTGCCAGTAGTACTGGGCTAACGACCACCGGGGAGCTGTTTTTT. It is translated as CASSTGLTTTGELFF. The genes are TRBV19 and TRBJ2-2; no definite D call. CDR1 and CDR2 (germline): LNHDA, SQIVND (reference sequence). This CDR3 contains 15 residues. V was shortened by 4 bases and J by 4 bases, with 13 bases between the two germline ends.

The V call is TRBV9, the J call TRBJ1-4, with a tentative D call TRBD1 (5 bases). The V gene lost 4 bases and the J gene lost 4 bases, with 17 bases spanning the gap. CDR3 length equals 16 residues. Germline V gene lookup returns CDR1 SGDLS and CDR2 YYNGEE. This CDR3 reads CASSPNRWGINEKLFF. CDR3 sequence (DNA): TGTGCCAGCAGCCCTAACAGATGGGGGATTAATGAAAAACTGTTTTTT.

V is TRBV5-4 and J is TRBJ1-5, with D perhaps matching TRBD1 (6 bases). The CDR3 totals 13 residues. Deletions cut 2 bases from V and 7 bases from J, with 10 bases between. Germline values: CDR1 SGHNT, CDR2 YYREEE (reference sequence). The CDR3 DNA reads TGTGCCAGCAGCTTTCAGGGGACCCAGCCCCAGCATTTT. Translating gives CASSFQGTQPQHF.

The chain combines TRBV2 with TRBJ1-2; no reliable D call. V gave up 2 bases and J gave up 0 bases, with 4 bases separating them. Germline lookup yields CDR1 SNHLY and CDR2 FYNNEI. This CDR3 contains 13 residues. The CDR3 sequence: CASSEQSNYGYTF. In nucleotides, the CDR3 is TGTGCCAGCAGTGAACAGTCTAACTATGGCTACACCTTC.

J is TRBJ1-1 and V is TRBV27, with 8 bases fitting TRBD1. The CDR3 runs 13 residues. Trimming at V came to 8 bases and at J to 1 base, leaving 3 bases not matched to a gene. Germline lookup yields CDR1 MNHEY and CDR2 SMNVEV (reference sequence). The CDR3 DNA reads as TGTGCCAGCTGGGACAGGCCGAACACTGAAGCTTTCTTT. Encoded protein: CASWDRPNTEAFF.

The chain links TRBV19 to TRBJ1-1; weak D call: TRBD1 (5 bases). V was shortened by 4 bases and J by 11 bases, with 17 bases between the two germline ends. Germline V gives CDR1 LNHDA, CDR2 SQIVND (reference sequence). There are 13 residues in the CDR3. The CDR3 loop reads CASSTMGLGDAFF. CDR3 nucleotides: TGTGCCAGTAGTACCATGGGGCTAGGGGACGCTTTCTTT.

For the CDR3, the DNA is TGTGCCAGTAGGGCGGCGGGCACAGATACGCAGTATTTT. Protein product: CASRAAGTDTQYF. This sequence joins TRBV19 and TRBJ2-3, with D unclear. The germline V gene has CDR1 LNHDA and CDR2 SQIVND (reference sequence). V lost 6 bases and J lost 1, with 8 bases in between. This CDR3 is 13 amino acids long.

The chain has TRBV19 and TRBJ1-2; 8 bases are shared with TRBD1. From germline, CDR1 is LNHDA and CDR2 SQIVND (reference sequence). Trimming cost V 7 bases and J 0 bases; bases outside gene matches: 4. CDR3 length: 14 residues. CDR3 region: CASTTTGANYGYTF. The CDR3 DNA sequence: TGTGCCAGTACAACGACAGGGGCTAACTATGGCTACACCTTC.

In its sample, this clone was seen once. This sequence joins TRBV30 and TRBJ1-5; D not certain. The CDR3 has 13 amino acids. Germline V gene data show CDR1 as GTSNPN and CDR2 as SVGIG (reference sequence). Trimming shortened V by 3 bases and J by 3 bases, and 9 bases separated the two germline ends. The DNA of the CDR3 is TGTGCCTGGAGGGACGGGCTCAATCAGCCCCAGCATTTT. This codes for CAWRDGLNQPQHF.

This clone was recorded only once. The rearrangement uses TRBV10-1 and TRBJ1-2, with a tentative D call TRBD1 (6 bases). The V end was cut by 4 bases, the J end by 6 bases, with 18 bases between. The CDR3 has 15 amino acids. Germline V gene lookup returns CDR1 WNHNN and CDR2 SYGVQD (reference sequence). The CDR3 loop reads CASSGGGGGEDGYTF. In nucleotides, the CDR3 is TGCGCCAGCAGTGGGGGAGGAGGGGGAGAGGATGGCTACACCTTC.

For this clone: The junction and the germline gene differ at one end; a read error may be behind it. This CDR3 reads CASSLEWGKNTEAFF. The CDR3 DNA follows: TGTGCCAGTAGTCTAGAGTGGGGAAAGAACACTGAAGCTTTCTTT. The genes are TRBV19 and TRBJ1-1, with unresolved D. This CDR3 has 15 amino acids. The V gene's germline CDR1 is LNHDA and CDR2 SQIVND (reference sequence).

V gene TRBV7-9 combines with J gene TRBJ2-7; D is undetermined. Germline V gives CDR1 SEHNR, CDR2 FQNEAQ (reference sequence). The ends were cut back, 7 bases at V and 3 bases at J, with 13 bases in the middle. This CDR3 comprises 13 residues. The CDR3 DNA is TGTGCCAGCACCCTCCCTGGTGGCTACGAGCAGTACTTC. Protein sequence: CASTLPGGYEQYF.

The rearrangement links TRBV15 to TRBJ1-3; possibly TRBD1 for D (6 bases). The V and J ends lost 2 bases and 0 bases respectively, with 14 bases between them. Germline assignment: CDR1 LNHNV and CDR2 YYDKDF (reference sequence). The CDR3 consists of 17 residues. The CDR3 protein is CATSRSRGQFSGNTIYF. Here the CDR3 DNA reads TGTGCCACCAGCAGAAGCCGTGGACAGTTCTCTGGAAACACCATATATTTT.

The CDR3 here is CASSSGTGEQPQHF. The CDR3 coding sequence is TGCGCCAGCAGCTCCGGGACAGGGGAACAGCCCCAGCATTTT. The chain recombines TRBV5-1 with TRBJ1-5, with 10 bases identical to TRBD1. Germline V gene data show CDR1 as SGHRS and CDR2 as YFSETQ. Trimming removed 3 bases from V and 7 bases from J; junction bases left unmatched: 4. This CDR3 region has 14 residues.

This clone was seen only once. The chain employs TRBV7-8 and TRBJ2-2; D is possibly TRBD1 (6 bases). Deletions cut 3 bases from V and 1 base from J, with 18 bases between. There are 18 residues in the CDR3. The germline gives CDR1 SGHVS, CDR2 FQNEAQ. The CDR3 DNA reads TGTGCCAGCAGCTTGCCGGTGACGACAGGCTGGAACACCGGGGAGCTGTTTTTT. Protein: CASSLPVTTGWNTGELFF.

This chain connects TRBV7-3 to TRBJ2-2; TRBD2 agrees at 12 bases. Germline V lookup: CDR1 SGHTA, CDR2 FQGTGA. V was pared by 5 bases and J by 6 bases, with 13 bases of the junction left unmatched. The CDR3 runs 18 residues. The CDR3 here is CASSARSGTSGSAGELFF. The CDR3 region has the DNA TGTGCCAGCAGCGCCAGATCCGGGACTAGCGGGTCGGCCGGGGAGCTGTTTTTT.

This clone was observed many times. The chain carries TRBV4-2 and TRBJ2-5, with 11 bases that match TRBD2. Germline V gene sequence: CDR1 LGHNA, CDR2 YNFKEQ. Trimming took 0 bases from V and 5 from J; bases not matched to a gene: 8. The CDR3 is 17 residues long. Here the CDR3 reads CASSQDWLAGGPETQYF. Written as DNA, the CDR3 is TGTGCCAGCAGCCAAGATTGGCTAGCGGGGGGCCCTGAGACCCAGTACTTC.

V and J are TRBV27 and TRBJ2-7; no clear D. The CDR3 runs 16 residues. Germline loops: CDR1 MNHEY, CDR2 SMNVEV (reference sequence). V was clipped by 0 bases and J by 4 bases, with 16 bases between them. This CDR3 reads CASSLSSGSWRYEQYF. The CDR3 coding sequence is TGTGCCAGCAGTTTATCCTCCGGCAGTTGGCGGTACGAGCAGTACTTC.

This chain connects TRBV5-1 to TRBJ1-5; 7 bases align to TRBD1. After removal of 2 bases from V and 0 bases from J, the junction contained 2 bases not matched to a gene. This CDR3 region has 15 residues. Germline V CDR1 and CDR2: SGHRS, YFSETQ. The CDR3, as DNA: TGCGCCAGCAGCTTAACAGGGGCTAGCAATCAGCCCCAGCATTTT. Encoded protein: CASSLTGASNQPQHF.

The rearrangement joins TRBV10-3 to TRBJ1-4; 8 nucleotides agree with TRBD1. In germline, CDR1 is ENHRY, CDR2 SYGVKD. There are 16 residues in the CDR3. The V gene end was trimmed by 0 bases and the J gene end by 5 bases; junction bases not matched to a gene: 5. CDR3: CAISESYTGGNEKLFF. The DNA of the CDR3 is TGTGCCATCAGTGAGTCATACACAGGGGGGAATGAAAAACTGTTTTTT.

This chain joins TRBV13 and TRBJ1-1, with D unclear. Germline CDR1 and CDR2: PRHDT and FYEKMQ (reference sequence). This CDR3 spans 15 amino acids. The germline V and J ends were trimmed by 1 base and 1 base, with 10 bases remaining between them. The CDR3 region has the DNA TGTGCCAGCAGCTTAGTATCGGGTTCGAACACTGAAGCTTTCTTT. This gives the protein CASSLVSGSNTEAFF. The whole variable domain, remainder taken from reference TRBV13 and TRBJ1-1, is AAGVIQSPRHLIKEKRETATLKCYPIPRHDTVYWYQQGPGQDPQFLISFYEKMQSDKGSIPDRFSAQQFSDYHSELNMSSLELGDSALYFCASSLVSGSNTEAFFGQGTRLTVV.

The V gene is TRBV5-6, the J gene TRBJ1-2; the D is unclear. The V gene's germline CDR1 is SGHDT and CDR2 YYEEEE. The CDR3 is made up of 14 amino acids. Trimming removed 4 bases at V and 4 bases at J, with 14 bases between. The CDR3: CASSPVWGAYGYTF. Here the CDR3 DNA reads TGTGCCAGCAGCCCGGTCTGGGGAGCCTATGGCTACACCTTC.

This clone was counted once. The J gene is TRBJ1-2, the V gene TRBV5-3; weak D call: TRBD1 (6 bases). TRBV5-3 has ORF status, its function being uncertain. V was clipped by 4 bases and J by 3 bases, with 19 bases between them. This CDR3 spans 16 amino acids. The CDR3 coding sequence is TGTGCCAGAAGCCCCATAGGGGGGGGGCAGGACTATGGCTACACCTTC. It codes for CARSPIGGGQDYGYTF.

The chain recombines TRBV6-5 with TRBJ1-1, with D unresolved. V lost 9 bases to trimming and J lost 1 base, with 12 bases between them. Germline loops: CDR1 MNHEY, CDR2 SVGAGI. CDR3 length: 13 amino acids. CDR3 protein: CASGVWGNTEAFF. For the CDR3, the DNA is TGTGCCAGTGGGGTGTGGGGGAACACTGAAGCTTTCTTT.

CDR3 sequence (DNA): TGTGCCAGTAGTCGGACTAGCGGGGATGTCGGGGAGCTGTTTTTT. Its translation: CASSRTSGDVGELFF. The chain combines TRBV19 with TRBJ2-2; TRBD2 agrees at 12 bases. CDR1 LNHDA and CDR2 SQIVND come from the germline V gene (reference sequence). The CDR3 loop spans 15 amino acids. Trimming at V came to 5 bases and at J to 7 bases, leaving 5 bases not matched to a gene.

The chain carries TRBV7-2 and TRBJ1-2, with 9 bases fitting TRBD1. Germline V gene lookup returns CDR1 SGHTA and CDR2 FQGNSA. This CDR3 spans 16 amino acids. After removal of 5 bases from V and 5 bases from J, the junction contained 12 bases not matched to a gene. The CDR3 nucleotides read TGTGCCAGCAGCCCAAACGCTGGGGGACAGGGATATGGCTACACCTTC. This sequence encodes CASSPNAGGQGYGYTF. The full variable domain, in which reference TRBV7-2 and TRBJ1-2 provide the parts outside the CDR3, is GAGVSQSPSNKVTEKGKDVELRCDPISGHTALYWYRQSLGQGLEFLIYFQGNSAPDKSGLPSDRFSAERTGGSVSTLTIQRTQQEDSAVYLCASSPNAGGQGYGYTFGSGTRLTVV.

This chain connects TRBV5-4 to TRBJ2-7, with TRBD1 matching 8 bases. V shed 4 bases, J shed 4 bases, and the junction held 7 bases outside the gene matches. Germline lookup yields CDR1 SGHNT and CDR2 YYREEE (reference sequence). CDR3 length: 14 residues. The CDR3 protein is CASSPGQGFYEQYF. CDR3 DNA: TGTGCCAGCAGCCCCGGACAGGGCTTTTACGAGCAGTACTTC.